The 19 T cell receptor beta chains listed next were all sequenced from one sample in a study of blood T cells in healthy people across ages (dated by TCRdb to the mid-2010s). Library generation was performed with 5' RACE. Sequencing was carried out with an Illumina HiSeq 2500. A second PCR of roughly 7 to 12 cycles was run with a J-beta primer mix and a sample-barcoded 5' primer. TCRdb applied fastp at Q25 and MiXCR to the public reads, then kept only in-frame beta chains. Entries that share a CDR3 protein sequence are merged under the most common genes and DNA. For this sample there are about 830,000 distinct CDR3 sequences; roughly 64% appear just once. Of the sample, 20% to 25% is held by the ten largest clones. The specimen was blood. The origin of the receptors is a man between 25 and 39 years old in good health.

V usage is TRBV10-1 and J usage is TRBJ2-3, with 7 nucleotides matching TRBD1. The CDR3 has 12 amino acids. Unmatched junction bases numbered 2, after V lost 3 bases and J lost 8 bases. CDR1 is WNHNN, CDR2 SYGVQD, per germline (reference sequence). The CDR3 DNA is TGCGCCAGCAGTGAAGGGGGCGGTACGCAGTATTTT. Its protein product is CASSEGGGTQYF.

The chain uses TRBV28 and TRBJ1-6; D gene unclear. The CDR3 covers 15 residues. The germline V gene encodes CDR1 MDHEN and CDR2 SYDVKM. The V end was cut by 5 bases, the J end by 7 bases, with 15 bases between. CDR3 region: CASSPAGVRNSPLHF. Written as DNA, the CDR3 is TGTGCCAGCAGTCCCGCCGGGGTTCGGAATTCACCCCTCCACTTT.

The chain joins TRBV7-9 to TRBJ1-6, with D uncertain. CDR1 and CDR2 (germline): SEHNR, FQNEAQ (reference sequence). V lost 3 bases and J lost 10, with 13 bases in between. This CDR3 is built from 14 residues. The CDR3 nucleotides read TGTGCCAGCAGCTTCAAGGCCGGCGGATCACCCCTCCACTTT. Its protein is CASSFKAGGSPLHF.

This clonotype has only a few counts. CDR3 in DNA: TGCAGTGCTAGAGATCTTCATGGTCAGAGAACAGGTTACACTGAAGCTTTCTTT. It yields the protein CSARDLHGQRTGYTEAFF. This sequence joins TRBV20-1 and TRBJ1-1, with D perhaps TRBD1 (5 bases). Trimming pared 0 bases from V and 3 bases from J, leaving 23 bases between. Germline loops: CDR1 DFQATT, CDR2 SNEGSKA (reference sequence). This CDR3 is 18 amino acids long.

The chain links TRBV7-2 to TRBJ2-1; D ambiguous. Trimming took off 1 base at V and 0 bases at J, with 7 bases between the two ends. Germline values: CDR1 SGHTA, CDR2 FQGNSA. This CDR3 has 15 amino acids. The CDR3 sequence is CASSLDKSSYNEQFF. The CDR3 DNA reads TGTGCCAGCAGCTTAGACAAGAGCTCCTACAATGAGCAGTTCTTC.

This clonotype was seen more than once but under ten times. The chain is built from TRBV7-2 and TRBJ2-1; TRBD1 agrees at 12 bases. Germline V gives CDR1 SGHTA, CDR2 FQGNSA. The CDR3 runs to 16 residues. J was trimmed by 7 bases and V by 6 bases; bases with no gene match: 10. The CDR3 DNA is TGTGCCAGCAGTCGACCGAGGGGACAGGGGGCGAATGAGCAGTTCTTC. Translated: CASSRPRGQGANEQFF.

The CDR3 reads CASFPQLAGITDTQYF. The CDR3 nucleotides read TGTGCCAGCTTCCCCCAACTAGCGGGTATAACAGATACGCAGTATTTT. This chain uses TRBV2 with TRBJ2-3; 9 bases map to TRBD2. Germline V gene sequence: CDR1 SNHLY, CDR2 FYNNEI. The CDR3 length is 16 residues. J lost 3 bases, V lost 8 bases, and 12 bases had no gene match.

The gene calls are TRBV3-1 and TRBJ2-5; D is possibly TRBD2 (6 bases). CDR1 and CDR2 from the germline V gene are LGHDT and YNNKEL (reference sequence). The CDR3 extends over 18 amino acids. Trimming took 4 bases from V and 1 from J, leaving 22 bases between them. The CDR3 loop reads CASSLLSGRGEIQETQYF. The CDR3 DNA is TGTGCCAGCAGCCTCCTAAGCGGGCGCGGGGAGATCCAAGAGACCCAGTACTTC.

This clonotype was observed a handful of times. The chain combines TRBV7-3 with TRBJ2-7, with a tentative D call TRBD2 (6 bases). The CDR3 has 15 residues. V was pared by 5 bases and J by 2 bases, with 16 bases between. Germline V gene sequence: CDR1 SGHTA, CDR2 FQGTGA. The CDR3 bases are TGTGCCAGCAGCCCGGGGCCGGGAGAGCCCTACGAGCAGTACTTC. Amino acids: CASSPGPGEPYEQYF.

The chain links TRBV29-1 to TRBJ1-2; D possibly corresponds to TRBD1 (5 bases). The CDR3 covers 13 residues. The germline CDR1 and CDR2 sequences are SQVTM and ANQGSEA. Trimming cost V 7 bases and J 8 bases, with 20 bases left between them. CDR3 nucleotide sequence: TGCAGCGCGAGTAAGGGGTGGACGAGGGGCTACACCTTC. It encodes CSASKGWTRGYTF.

V and J are TRBV27 and TRBJ2-7, with D tentatively TRBD2 (5 bases). V lost 2 bases and J 3 bases, leaving 14 bases between the germline ends. There are 15 residues in the CDR3. Germline-derived CDR1 and CDR2 are MNHEY and SMNVEV (reference sequence). In DNA form, the CDR3 reads TGTGCCAGCAGTTTAGGCTTAGGGCGGGTCTACGAGCAGTACTTC. Residues: CASSLGLGRVYEQYF.

This clonotype was counted only a few times. This chain uses TRBV21-1 with TRBJ2-4; the table names TRBD1, a call not compared with the DNA. TRBV21-1 is an annotated pseudogene. CDR3 length: 15 amino acids. In DNA form, the CDR3 reads TGTGCCAGCAGCAAAGTCCCGGCCACTAAAAACATTCAGTACTTC. Translation: CASSKVPATKNIQYF.

Here the CDR3 reads CASSESDSYNEQYF. DNA for the CDR3: TGTGCCAGCAGCGAATCGGACTCTTACAATGAGCAGTACTTC. The J gene is TRBJ2-5, the V gene TRBV3-1; tentative D call: TRBD2 (5 bases). V was pared by 5 bases and J by 11 bases, with 21 bases between. In germline, CDR1 is LGHDT, CDR2 YNNKEL (reference sequence). This CDR3 comprises 14 residues.

This chain uses TRBV7-2 with TRBJ2-6; no definite D call. The CDR3 spans 15 residues. The germline gives CDR1 SGHTA, CDR2 FQGNSA. Trimming pared 3 bases from V and 2 bases from J, leaving 8 bases between. This CDR3 is CASSLYNAGANVLTF. The CDR3 coding sequence is TGTGCCAGCAGCTTGTACAATGCTGGGGCCAACGTCCTGACTTTC.

The chain couples TRBV4-2 to TRBJ1-2, with TRBD1 matching 8 bases. CDR1 and CDR2 from the germline V gene are LGHNA and YNFKEQ. The CDR3 totals 14 residues. The V segment lost 0 bases and the J segment 8 bases; nucleotides outside the gene matches: 5. The CDR3 sequence is CASSQELTGVGYTF. Here the CDR3 DNA reads TGTGCCAGCAGCCAAGAGTTGACAGGGGTGGGCTACACCTTC.

This clonotype was detected a few times. The genes are TRBV6-2 or TRBV6-3 and TRBJ2-3; D is possibly TRBD2 (6 bases). This CDR3 has 16 residues. V was shortened by 7 bases and J by 5 bases, with 22 bases between the two germline ends. Germline V CDR1 and CDR2: MNHEY, SVGEGT. This chain's CDR3 is CASTIDAALAEDTQYF. The CDR3 DNA sequence: TGTGCCAGCACTATCGACGCCGCCTTAGCGGAAGATACGCAGTATTTT.

The chain recombines TRBV6-5 with TRBJ1-2; 7 bases fit TRBD1. This CDR3 region has 15 residues. The germline CDR1 and CDR2 sequences are MNHEY and SVGAGI. The V segment lost 0 bases and the J segment 4 bases; nucleotides outside the gene matches: 5. For the CDR3, the DNA is TGTGCCAGCAGTTACTCGACAGGGAGGCCCTATGGCTACACCTTC. Its translation is CASSYSTGRPYGYTF.

This clonotype was seen only a few times. The chain couples TRBV4-1 to TRBJ2-5; D is undetermined. There are 15 residues in the CDR3. CDR1 is MGHRA and CDR2 is YSYEKL in the germline V gene. V lost 0 bases and J lost 4, with 12 bases in between. The CDR3 DNA sequence: TGCGCCAGCAGCCAAGAGGCGTCCGTTATAGAGACCCAGTACTTC. Translating gives CASSQEASVIETQYF.

This rearrangement joins TRBV12-3 or TRBV12-4 to TRBJ2-6, with a possible D match to TRBD1 (6 bases). The CDR3 runs to 15 residues. V was cut by 8 bases and J by 0 bases, with 11 bases left in between. This CDR3 is CASQTGSSGANVLTF. For the CDR3, the DNA is TGTGCCAGCCAGACAGGCTCCTCTGGGGCCAACGTCCTGACTTTC.